Listed below are T cell receptor beta chains from one sample, sequenced in a study of shared clonotypes between healthy human individuals. Sequencing used immunoSEQ multiplex PCR; TCRdb keeps in-frame clones, though not all of them. This sample has around 2,000,000 clones, with 90% to 95% found just once. Sequencing input: naive CD4+ T cells sorted from blood. Source of these receptors: a young man in good health. Both conserved end residues are part of each CDR3. Each record gives: clone size, D gene, J gene, V gene, CDR3 DNA, CDR3 protein. D genes are given only for firm matches. The listing skips clone size in some rows; elsewhere it reads once, few, many or a size class.

.	TRBD1	TRBJ1-2	TRBV2	TGTGCCAGCAGTTTGACAGGGGAGGCGAGCTATGGCTACACCTTC	CASSLTGEASYGYTF
.	.	TRBJ2-1	TRBV7-9	TGTGCCAGCAGCGTCAACAATGAGCAGTTCTTC	CASSVNNEQFF
.	TRBD1	TRBJ1-4	TRBV6-6	TGTGCCAGCAGTAGACCGGGACAGAGTAATGAAAAACTGTTTTTT	CASSRPGQSNEKLFF
.	TRBD2	TRBJ2-3	TRBV11-3	TGTGCCAGCAGCCCGACTAGCGGGACCCCATATTTT	CASSPTSGTPYF
.	.	TRBJ2-5	TRBV11-2	TGTGCCAGCAGCTGGCTCCCGCGGGGGCCCTTGCAAGAGACCCAGTACTTC	CASSWLPRGPLQETQYF
.	.	TRBJ2-6	TRBV18	TGTGCCAGCTCACCACCGAACTCTGGGGCCAACGTCCTGACTTTC	CASSPPNSGANVLTF
.	.	TRBJ1-1	TRBV10-3	TGTGCCATCAGTGACCCTATAGGGGGAGCTTTCTTT	CAISDPIGGAFF
once	TRBD1	TRBJ2-5	TRBV5-1	TGCGCCAGCAGGGGACAGGGTATAGAGACCCAGTACTTC	CASRGQGIETQYF
.	.	TRBJ2-1	TRBV7-9	TGTGCCAGCAGCTTAGCGACACAGTCCTACAATGAGCAGTTCTTC	CASSLATQSYNEQFF
.	TRBD1	TRBJ1-5	TRBV27	TGTGCCAGCAGTTCAACAGGGGTGGAAAGGTCCCAGCATTTT	CASSSTGVERSQHF
.	.	TRBJ2-3	TRBV5-6	TGTGCCAGCAGCTTGAGCCTAGCGCCGGATACGCAGTATTTT	CASSLSLAPDTQYF
.	.	TRBJ1-5	TRBV18	TGTGCCACTGGGGGAAGCAATCAGCCCCAGCATTTT	CATGGSNQPQHF
.	.	TRBJ1-1	TRBV4-3	TGCGCCAGCAGCCAAAGGGGAGCGCTCGACACTGAAGCTTTCTTT	CASSQRGALDTEAFF
.	.	TRBJ2-1	TRBV20-1	TGCAGTCGGCAGGGGAACGGTGAGCAGTTCTTC	CSRQGNGEQFF
.	.	TRBJ1-6	TRBV2	TGTGCCAGCAGTCCAGCGGGTTTACCCCTCCACTTT	CASSPAGLPLHF
.	TRBD1	TRBJ1-6	TRBV6-1	TGTGCCAGCAGTTTACAGGGGGCCTATAATTCACCCCTCCACTTT	CASSLQGAYNSPLHF
.	TRBD2	TRBJ2-1	TRBV10-3	TGTGCCATCAGTGAAACTTTAGCGGGAAAAAATGAGCAGTTCTTC	CAISETLAGKNEQFF
.	.	TRBJ2-7	TRBV4-1	TGCGCCAGCAGCCAAGCCATGGCAGACTACGAGCAGTACTTC	CASSQAMADYEQYF
.	.	TRBJ2-1	TRBV7-8	TGTGCCAGCAGCTTAGAGCTGTACTCTAGCCAGAATGAGCAGTTCTTC	CASSLELYSSQNEQFF
.	TRBD2	TRBJ2-3	TRBV29-1	TGCAGCGTTGCTGGACTAGCGGGAGGTTGGGCAGATACGCAGTATTTT	CSVAGLAGGWADTQYF
.	.	TRBJ1-5	TRBV4-1	TGCGCCAGCAGCAAGGCCCCGGGACCGGGGGTCAATCAGCCCCAGCATTTT	CASSKAPGPGVNQPQHF
.	.	TRBJ2-3	TRBV18	TGTGCCAGCTCACTTAACACAGATACGCAGTATTTT	CASSLNTDTQYF
.	.	TRBJ2-5	TRBV29-1	TGCAGCGTGAAGGGCGTAACAGGGACGGAGACCCAGTACTTC	CSVKGVTGTETQYF
.	.	TRBJ1-2	TRBV6-1	TGTGCCAGCACCATCCTCTATGGCTACACCTTC	CASTILYGYTF
.	TRBD2	TRBJ2-7	TRBV7-6	TGTGCCAGCAGCCTCGGCATTGGCGGGAGCTACGAGCAGTACTTC	CASSLGIGGSYEQYF
.	.	TRBJ1-1	TRBV29-1	TGCAGCGTTGAAAGGCCAGGCACTGAAGCTTTCTTT	CSVERPGTEAFF
.	TRBD1	TRBJ1-1	TRBV5-4	TGTGCCAGCAGCGGAAACAGGGGCCTGAACACTGAAGCTTTCTTT	CASSGNRGLNTEAFF